These 8 T cell receptor beta chains came from one sample sequenced in a study of fetal regulatory T cell absence and autoimmunity. The data were produced by immunoSEQ multiplex PCR, yet TCRdb's version contains in-frame clones alone and is incomplete. The data hold more than 85,000 clones, with 60% to 80% observed a single time. Sequencing input: pancreas tissue. These receptors originate from a male donor with IPEX syndrome.

This clone was seen a few times. This sequence joins TRBV15 and TRBJ1-2, with 8 positions matching TRBD1. This CDR3 contains 13 residues. The germline gives CDR1 LNHNV, CDR2 YYDKDF (reference sequence). V dropped 0 bases and J dropped 7; count of bases not matched to a gene: 1. DNA for the CDR3: TGTGCCACCAGCAGAGATGGGACAGGTGGCTACACCTTC. It is translated as CATSRDGTGGYTF.

The chain employs TRBV20-1 and TRBJ1-1, with TRBD1 as a possible D gene (6 bases). This CDR3 comprises 10 residues. Trimming pared 3 bases from V and 8 bases from J, leaving 7 bases between. Germline-derived CDR1 and CDR2 are DFQATT and SNEGSKA (reference sequence). CDR3 in amino acids: CSARDSEAFF. The CDR3, as DNA: TGCAGTGCTAGGGACAGCGAAGCTTTCTTT.

The chain is built from TRBV4-1 and TRBJ2-7; 9 bases line up with TRBD2. Germline V gene lookup returns CDR1 MGHRA and CDR2 YSYEKL. The CDR3 is made up of 16 amino acids. The V and J ends lost 0 bases and 1 base, in that order; junction bases with no gene match: 4. CDR3 protein: CASSQELAGSSYEQYF. The CDR3, as DNA: TGCGCCAGCAGCCAAGAGCTAGCGGGGTCGTCCTACGAGCAGTACTTC.

The chain links TRBV5-4 to TRBJ2-1; 7 positions match TRBD2. Looked up from germline, CDR1 is SGHNT and CDR2 is YYREEE (reference sequence). The trim removed 7 bases at V and 1 base at J, leaving 5 bases unmatched. The CDR3 contains 14 residues. CDR3 in amino acids: CASRGEGSYNEQFF. The CDR3 nucleotides are TGTGCCAGCCGGGGGGAGGGGTCCTACAATGAGCAGTTCTTC.

This sequence joins TRBV5-6 and TRBJ1-2; D is possibly TRBD1 (5 bases). The CDR3 covers 15 residues. Germline CDR1 reads SGHDT; CDR2 reads YYEEEE. The ends were cut back, 0 bases at V and 0 bases at J, with 9 bases in the middle. The CDR3 loop is CASSLEGHTNYGYTF. Written as DNA, the CDR3 is TGTGCCAGCAGCTTGGAGGGGCACACTAACTATGGCTACACCTTC. The full variable domain, its missing parts supplied by reference TRBV5-6 and TRBJ1-2, is DAGVTQSPTHLIKTRGQQVTLRCSPKSGHDTVSWYQQALGQGPQFIFQYYEEEERQRGNFPDRFSGHQFPNYSSELNVNALLLGDSALYLCASSLEGHTNYGYTFGSGTRLTVV.

The chain joins TRBV4-2 to TRBJ2-3, with 9 bases identical to TRBD2. This CDR3 is built from 15 residues. CDR1 is LGHNA, CDR2 YNFKEQ, per germline. The V and J ends lost 0 bases and 5 bases, in that order; junction bases with no gene match: 3. Here the CDR3 reads CASSQEKLAGDTQYF. Written as DNA, the CDR3 is TGTGCCAGCAGCCAAGAGAAACTAGCGGGAGATACGCAGTATTTT.

The chain recombines TRBV9 with TRBJ2-5; 7 nucleotides align to TRBD2. CDR3 length: 14 residues. The ends lost 4 bases at V and 5 bases at J; junction bases unmatched: 8. The V gene's germline CDR1 is SGDLS and CDR2 YYNGEE. Here the CDR3 reads CASSPRLAGETQYF. The CDR3 DNA is TGTGCCAGCAGCCCTCGACTAGCCGGGGAGACCCAGTACTTC.

This clone was observed once. The chain links TRBV11-2 to TRBJ2-2, with D uncertain. CDR3 length: 13 residues. CDR1 and CDR2 from the germline V gene are SGHAT and FQNNGV. Trimming left V 5 bases short and J 7 bases short, with 11 bases between. The CDR3 region is CASSRVLVGELFF. CDR3 sequence (DNA): TGTGCCAGCAGCCGGGTACTTGTCGGGGAGCTGTTTTTT.